The present entry profiles one TCR beta chain with its context. Its matching antigen is unknown. V lost 0 bases and J 7 bases, leaving 8 bases between the germline ends. Germline V gene lookup returns CDR1 SGHRS and CDR2 YFSETQ. This CDR3 has 13 residues. TCRdb's copy holds only in-frame clones and misses some; the assay was immunoSEQ multiplex PCR. This sample has roughly 60,000 clones, with 80% to 90% found just once. The data were taken from a study of OX40 agonist ivuxolimab in advanced cancers. The wider study: Under the entry rules, prior anti-PD-1, anti-PD-L1 or anti-CTLA-4 therapy was allowed, and roughly 41% had some.

Study results and caveats: Clonal expansion in partial responders at 0.1-3.0 mg/kg ranked among the lowest. Clonal expansion from baseline to week 6 occurred in both CD4+ and CD8+ T cells.

The sampling schedule covered blood at baseline, cycle 4 day 1, and cycle 7 day 1. This receptor was obtained from an adult with an advanced solid tumor such as melanoma, head and neck, liver or kidney cancer. Sequences were derived from CD4+ or CD8+ T cells sorted from blood, sampled in a trial of the OX40 agonist ivuxolimab. The chain recombines TRBV5-1 with TRBJ2-1, with D unclear. For the CDR3, the DNA is TGCGCCAGCAGCTTGGTCGAAGGAAATGAGCAGTTCTTC. Protein product: CASSLVEGNEQFF.